The rows below give T cell receptor beta chains drawn from one sample of a study of cytomegalovirus exposure and HLA in healthy donors. The table came from immunoSEQ multiplex PCR; TCRdb's copy has only in-frame clones and leaves some out. The data contain 120,000 or so clones, 75% to 85% of them seen just once; the ten biggest clones take up approximately 9.6%. Sequenced input: PBMCs. These receptors were taken from a woman in her forties or fifties in good health and CMV-seropositive. CDR3s include the opening cysteine and the closing phenylalanine or tryptophan. Fields, in order: V gene, J gene, clone size, D gene, CDR3 protein, CDR3 DNA. A D gene is named only where the DNA matches it firmly. Part of the rows lack a size; the others show once, few, many or a class for expanded clones.

TRBV7-9	TRBJ1-1	-	-	CASSLVGVTEAFF	TGTGCCAGCAGCTTAGTCGGGGTCACTGAAGCTTTCTTT
TRBV27	TRBJ2-1	-	-	CASSTAGAEEFF	TGTGCCAGCAGTACCGCGGGCGCTGAGGAGTTCTTC
TRBV4-3	TRBJ2-7	-	TRBD1	CASSQGQGSYEQYF	TGCGCCAGCAGCCAGGGACAGGGGTCCTACGAGCAGTACTTC
TRBV6-1	TRBJ1-4	-	-	CASSENREEKLFF	TGTGCCAGCAGTGAAAACAGGGAAGAAAAACTGTTTTTT
TRBV7-3	TRBJ2-3	-	-	CASSLRGQADTQYF	TGTGCCAGCAGCTTAAGGGGGCAGGCAGATACGCAGTATTTT
TRBV10-3	TRBJ2-1	-	-	CAISELAGSYNEQFF	TGTGCCATCAGTGAACTAGCTGGGTCCTACAATGAGCAGTTCTTC
TRBV7-2	TRBJ2-6	-	TRBD1	CASSPAGTGSRGANVLTF	TGTGCCAGCAGCCCAGCCGGGACAGGGTCAAGAGGGGCCAACGTCCTGACTTTC
TRBV7-2	TRBJ2-7	once	-	CASSPRVGGVYEQYF	TGTGCCAGCAGCCCGAGGGTAGGGGGGGTCTACGAGCAGTACTTC
TRBV18	TRBJ2-7	-	-	CASSPATGPAARYEQYF	TGTGCCAGCTCACCAGCCACAGGGCCGGCTGCCCGCTACGAGCAGTACTTC
TRBV19	TRBJ1-5	-	-	CASSISPRPIQNQPQHF	TGTGCCAGTAGTATATCGCCCCGCCCAATTCAGAATCAGCCCCAGCATTTT
TRBV9	TRBJ2-7	-	TRBD1	CASSVEGQGYEQYF	TGTGCCAGCAGCGTAGAGGGACAGGGCTACGAGCAGTACTTC
TRBV5-4	TRBJ2-2	few	-	CASGGVYANTGELFF	TGTGCCAGCGGAGGTGTTTACGCGAACACCGGGGAGCTGTTTTTT
TRBV7-8	TRBJ2-6	-	-	CASSLVGGPWVSGANVLTF	TGTGCCAGCAGCTTAGTCGGGGGTCCCTGGGTCTCTGGGGCCAACGTCCTGACTTTC
TRBV6-5	TRBJ1-4	-	-	CASTGEPNEKLFF	TGTGCCAGCACAGGCGAACCTAATGAAAAACTGTTTTTT
TRBV4-2	TRBJ2-2	-	TRBD2	CASSQSTSGIVTGELFF	TGTGCCAGCAGCCAATCGACTAGCGGGATAGTCACCGGGGAGCTGTTTTTT
TRBV15	TRBJ2-7	-	-	CATSRDRPAVLSSYEQYF	TGTGCCACCAGCAGAGATAGACCAGCGGTTCTAAGCTCCTACGAGCAGTACTTC
TRBV28	TRBJ2-7	few	TRBD2	CASSSGTSGPSSYEQYF	TGTGCCAGCAGTTCGGGGACTAGCGGGCCCAGCTCCTACGAGCAGTACTTC
TRBV19	TRBJ2-3	-	-	CASSKTMGLDTQYF	TGTGCCAGTAGTAAGACTATGGGCCTCGATACGCAGTATTTT
TRBV11-1	TRBJ1-1	-	TRBD1	CASSNRGRAEAFF	TGTGCCAGCAGCAACAGGGGGCGGGCCGAAGCTTTCTTT
TRBV7-9	TRBJ1-6	-	TRBD1	CASSLLQGWVSPLHF	TGTGCCAGCAGCTTATTACAGGGGTGGGTTTCACCCCTCCACTTT
TRBV21-1	TRBJ2-3	-	-	CASSSRTGGTDTQYF	TGTGCCAGCAGCTCCAGGACAGGGGGCACAGATACGCAGTATTTT
TRBV5-1	TRBJ2-2	-	TRBD1	CASSRTGGDGYTGELFF	TGCGCCAGCAGTAGGACAGGGGGCGATGGGTACACCGGGGAGCTGTTTTTT
TRBV7-2	TRBJ2-3	-	-	CASSRSGTDTQYF	TGTGCCAGCAGCCGAAGCGGCACAGATACGCAGTATTTT
TRBV29-1	TRBJ2-2	-	-	CSAYGGPGELFF	TGCAGCGCCTATGGTGGGCCCGGGGAGCTGTTTTTT
TRBV5-4	TRBJ1-2	-	-	CASSFSAGNNYGYTF	TGTGCCAGCAGCTTCTCGGCAGGGAATAACTATGGCTACACCTTC
TRBV30	TRBJ1-2	-	-	CAWSYGMTANYGYTF	TGTGCCTGGAGTTACGGTATGACAGCGAACTATGGCTACACCTTC
TRBV9	TRBJ2-7	-	-	CASSPRGDGGVIYEQYF	TGTGCCAGCAGCCCGCGCGGAGACGGGGGAGTTATTTACGAGCAGTACTTC
TRBV5-6	TRBJ2-5	few	-	CASSPGRQETQYF	TGTGCCAGCAGCCCGGGAAGGCAAGAGACCCAGTACTTC
TRBV4-1	TRBJ2-3	-	-	CASSQGGERDTQYF	TGCGCCAGCAGCCAAGGCGGGGAAAGGGATACGCAGTATTTT
TRBV4-2	TRBJ2-7	few	-	CASSQDKRAYEQYF	TGTGCCAGCAGCCAAGATAAGCGCGCCTACGAGCAGTACTTC
TRBV19	TRBJ1-5	-	-	CASSISRSAGHPQPQHF	TGTGCCAGTAGTATTAGCCGTTCGGCAGGGCACCCTCAGCCCCAGCATTTT
TRBV5-1	TRBJ1-2	-	-	CASRRTGGPNYGYTF	TGCGCCAGCAGACGAACCGGCGGGCCCAACTATGGCTACACCTTC
TRBV2	TRBJ1-2	-	TRBD1	CASTLGQGGGYTF	TGTGCCAGCACCCTGGGACAGGGAGGTGGCTACACCTTC
TRBV6-5	TRBJ1-3	-	TRBD1	CASRRDRARGNTIYF	TGTGCCAGCAGGAGGGACAGGGCAAGAGGAAACACCATATATTTT
TRBV7-2	TRBJ2-1	-	-	CASSLSSGDTNEQFF	TGTGCCAGCAGCTTAAGTAGCGGCGATACCAATGAGCAGTTCTTC
TRBV7-2	TRBJ2-1	few	-	CASSLESSGEQFF	TGTGCCAGCAGCTTAGAGAGTAGCGGTGAGCAGTTCTTC
TRBV5-4	TRBJ2-2	-	-	CASSSAMGAGGELFF	TGTGCCAGCAGCTCGGCCATGGGAGCTGGCGGGGAGCTGTTTTTT
TRBV19	TRBJ2-7	-	-	CASSIRGGEQYF	TGTGCCAGTAGTATAAGGGGAGGCGAGCAGTACTTC
TRBV9	TRBJ2-2	-	-	CASSARTGTGELFF	TGTGCCAGCAGCGCACGAACCGGCACCGGGGAGCTGTTTTTT
TRBV5-1	TRBJ2-1	few	TRBD2	CASSFPPGGRNEQFF	TGCGCCAGCAGCTTTCCCCCGGGAGGGAGGAATGAGCAGTTCTTC
TRBV6-1	TRBJ2-7	once	TRBD1	CASRPWTGRNEQYF	TGTGCCAGCCGCCCATGGACAGGGCGGAACGAGCAGTACTTC
TRBV28	TRBJ1-2	-	-	CASSFVGGYTF	TGTGCCAGCAGTTTTGTGGGCGGCTACACCTTC
TRBV7-2	TRBJ2-3	-	-	CASSLGGQADTQYF	TGTGCCAGCAGCTTGGGGGGGCAGGCAGATACGCAGTATTTT
TRBV28	TRBJ1-2	-	TRBD1	CASSLTTGVYGYTF	TGTGCCAGCAGTTTAACGACAGGGGTGTATGGCTACACCTTC
TRBV7-9	TRBJ1-4	-	-	CASSLRVSEKLFF	TGTGCCAGCAGCCTCCGCGTTTCGGAAAAACTGTTTTTT
TRBV5-1	TRBJ2-7	once	-	CASSPTTGSSYEQYF	TGCGCCAGCAGCCCGACCACAGGGAGCTCCTACGAGCAGTACTTC
TRBV23-1	TRBJ2-1	few	TRBD1	CASSWDRRINEQFF	TGCGCCAGCAGTTGGGACAGGAGAATCAATGAGCAGTTCTTC
TRBV4-3	TRBJ2-4	once	-	CASSYSLIAKNIQYF	TGCGCCAGCAGCTACAGCCTAATAGCCAAAAACATTCAGTACTTC